Listed here are 5 T cell receptor beta chains from one sample, sequenced in a study of blood T cell repertoires in COVID-19. The method was immunoSEQ multiplex PCR; TCRdb's version includes in-frame clones alone and lacks a portion of them. The sample includes just over 80,000 clones, around nine tenths of them seen just once. Sequenced material: PBMCs or T cells enriched from blood (not recorded which). Every receptor here comes from a woman aged 45 to 65 with acute COVID-19.

This clone was recorded only once. This chain joins TRBV11-2 and TRBJ2-2; 7 nucleotides line up with TRBD2. Germline lookup yields CDR1 SGHAT and CDR2 FQNNGV. The V segment lost 4 bases and the J segment 4 bases; nucleotides outside the gene matches: 12. The CDR3 runs to 17 residues. This CDR3 is CASSSPRGGRGTGELFF. DNA of the CDR3: TGTGCCAGCAGCTCTCCCCGGGGCGGGAGAGGCACCGGGGAGCTGTTTTTT.

V is TRBV19 and J is TRBJ2-1; D might be TRBD1 (6 bases). The V end was cut by 4 bases, the J end by 10 bases, with 14 bases between. Germline CDR1 LNHDA, CDR2 SQIVND (reference sequence). This CDR3 is 13 amino acids long. CDR3 protein: CASSTNPGTEQFF. Here the CDR3 DNA reads TGTGCCAGTAGTACCAACCCCGGGACAGAGCAGTTCTTC.

The chain employs TRBV23-1 and TRBJ1-5; D is undetermined. TRBV23-1 is reported as an ORF; its role is uncertain. Between the trimmed V and J ends, which lost 4 bases and 11 bases, there was a span of 15 bases. CDR3 length equals 13 residues. The CDR3 loop is CASSPGLPGAQHF. Written as DNA, the CDR3 is TGCGCCAGCAGTCCCGGTCTCCCCGGGGCCCAGCATTTT.

This chain links TRBV10-3 with TRBJ2-1; 9 nucleotides line up with TRBD1. The germline CDR1 and CDR2 sequences are ENHRY and SYGVKD. Losses at the gene ends were 6 bases for V and 2 bases for J; bases not matched to a gene: 5. The CDR3 contains 15 residues. The CDR3 loop reads CAIRIGTGTYNEQFF. In DNA, the CDR3 is TGTGCCATCAGAATCGGGACAGGGACCTACAATGAGCAGTTCTTC.

The V gene is TRBV5-1, the J gene TRBJ2-3, with D perhaps TRBD1 (5 bases). Trimming cost V 2 bases and J 1 base, with 5 bases left between them. CDR1 SGHRS and CDR2 YFSETQ come from the germline V gene. The CDR3 has 13 amino acids. The CDR3 bases are TGCGCCAGCAGCTTAGGGGGCACAGATACGCAGTATTTT. Encoded protein: CASSLGGTDTQYF.